Listed below are T cell receptor beta chains from one sample, sequenced in a study of cytotoxic CD8 clonotypes in ibrutinib-treated CLL. Profiling relied on immunoSEQ multiplex PCR, and the TCRdb table lists in-frame clones only, not all of them. The sample gives about 140,000 clones, more than 85% of which show up once; more than 10% is in the top ten. This specimen consisted of PBMCs, obtained after 12 months of ibrutinib treatment. These TCRs come from a human donor with chronic lymphocytic leukemia. Each CDR3 is given with its conserved first and last residue. The D gene is left open where the match is weak. Size tells how often a clone was seen (once, few, many) or the class of an expanded clone, and some rows leave it out.

TRBJ2-4,NA,NA,TRBV7-2,TGTGCCAGCAGCTTAGCAGGGGCGTTAAAAAACATTCAGTACTTC,CASSLAGALKNIQYF
TRBJ1-1,NA,NA,TRBV19,TGTGCCAGTAGATCGACAGTTAACACTGAAGCTTTCTTT,CASRSTVNTEAFF
TRBJ1-5,NA,NA,TRBV2,TGTGCCAGCATGTCAGGGTTGATCGATCAGCCCCAGCATTTT,CASMSGLIDQPQHF
TRBJ2-7,NA,TRBD1,TRBV19,TGTGCCAGTAGTATAGATGTTGGGACAGGGACCTACGAGCAGTACTTC,CASSIDVGTGTYEQYF
TRBJ2-1,NA,TRBD2,TRBV9,TGTGCCAGCAGCGTAGTTTTTAGCGGGAGAGCCAATGAGCAGTTCTTC,CASSVVFSGRANEQFF
TRBJ1-5,few,NA,TRBV4-2,TGTGCCAGCAGCCAGAGCCGGGGCCAGCCCCAGCATTTT,CASSQSRGQPQHF
TRBJ2-7,once,NA,TRBV19,TGTGCCAGTAGCCCTTCTCAGGGCCCAACCTACGAGCAGTACTTC,CASSPSQGPTYEQYF
TRBJ1-2,NA,NA,TRBV10-3,TGTGCCATCAGTGAGTCGACAGAGGATGGCTACACCTTC,CAISESTEDGYTF
TRBJ2-1,few,NA,TRBV19,TGTGCCAGTAGTCAACACAGGGAACGGTTCTTC,CASSQHRERFF
TRBJ1-2,NA,NA,TRBV5-4,TGTGCCAGCAGCTTCGTCGGGGGAACTAACTATGGCTACACCTTC,CASSFVGGTNYGYTF
TRBJ1-5,few,TRBD1,TRBV30,TGTGCCTGGAGTGTAGGACAGGTCGGGAATCAGCCCCAGCATTTT,CAWSVGQVGNQPQHF
TRBJ1-2,NA,TRBD1,TRBV5-4,TGTGCCAGCAGCTTGGGTGGACAGGGAGACTATGGCTACACCTTC,CASSLGGQGDYGYTF
TRBJ2-7,NA,TRBD2,TRBV29-1,TGCAGCGTTGAATTGGCGGGAGGATCCTACGAGCAGTACTTC,CSVELAGGSYEQYF
TRBJ1-2,medium-sized,NA,TRBV10-2,TGCGCCAGCAGGGGACCGCCGAACTATGGCTACACCTTC,CASRGPPNYGYTF
TRBJ2-1,NA,NA,TRBV11-2,TGTGCCAGCGGTTCAAGCACATCCTACAATGAGCAGTTCTTC,CASGSSTSYNEQFF
TRBJ1-2,NA,NA,TRBV28,TGTGCCAGCAGTTCCGGGACACTTTATGGCTACACCTTC,CASSSGTLYGYTF
TRBJ1-2,NA,NA,TRBV7-3,TGTGCCAGCAGCCCGCAAGGGTCCTATGGCTACACCTTC,CASSPQGSYGYTF
TRBJ2-2,NA,NA,TRBV27,TGTGCCAGCAGTCCCCCGAACACCGGGGAGCTGTTTTTT,CASSPPNTGELFF
TRBJ2-5,NA,NA,TRBV19,TGTGCCAGTAGTATATCACGGACAGTACAAGAGACCCAGTACTTC,CASSISRTVQETQYF
TRBJ2-7,NA,TRBD2,TRBV7-2,TGTGCCAGCAGCTTAGCTGCTAGCGGGAGGGGTGCGTACTTC,CASSLAASGRGAYF
TRBJ1-4,NA,NA,TRBV2,TGTGCCAGCAGTGAATCGGGTGGCAGCGATAATGAAAAACTGTTTTTT,CASSESGGSDNEKLFF
TRBJ1-3,once,NA,TRBV7-2,TGTGCCAGCAGCTTCCGAGGGCTTGGAAACACCATATATTTT,CASSFRGLGNTIYF
TRBJ2-3,NA,NA,TRBV29-1,TGCAGCGTTGAAGCTGGGTATACGCAGTATTTT,CSVEAGYTQYF
TRBJ2-1,NA,TRBD2,TRBV27,TGTGCCAGCAGTCTGACAGTAGCGGGAGGCAACAATGAGCAGTTCTTC,CASSLTVAGGNNEQFF
TRBJ2-3,NA,TRBD2,TRBV11-2,TGTGCCAGCAGCCTGACTAGCGCGGTTCCCACAGATACGCAGTATTTT,CASSLTSAVPTDTQYF
TRBJ1-2,NA,NA,TRBV7-2,TGTGCCAGCAGCTTAGCGGGGGGGCCCCGTCTGGGTGGCTACACCTTC,CASSLAGGPRLGGYTF
TRBJ2-7,NA,NA,TRBV7-9,TGTGCCAGCAGCTCCAGACTAGTCTGGGAGCAGTACTTC,CASSSRLVWEQYF
TRBJ2-1,few,NA,TRBV28,TGTGCCAGCAGTCAGAATGAGCAGTTCTTC,CASSQNEQFF
TRBJ2-1,once,TRBD2,TRBV7-2,TGTGCCAGCAGCTTAGGTCTAGCGGGGGGCTACAATGAGCAGTTCTTC,CASSLGLAGGYNEQFF